This TCR beta chain was identified during a study of long-term antiretroviral therapy in people with HIV. CDR3 size: 12 residues. The germline V gene encodes CDR1 LGHNA and CDR2 YSLEER. Deletions cut 1 base from V and 7 bases from J, with 7 bases between. No fewer than two post-ART and no fewer than one pre-ART PBMC samples existed for each donor. Version v3.0 of the immunoSEQ assay ran at survey level. For each individual sample, sequencing targeted roughly 40,000-55,000 T-cell genomes. Sequencing used immunoSEQ multiplex PCR; TCRdb keeps in-frame clones, though not all of them. The profile shows some 35,000 clones, roughly four fifths of them singletons. Details on this clone: The target antigen is unknown.

Study-wide results and limits: Pre-ART clonal expansions dominated every time point's repertoire. HIV repertoires spanned narrower CDR3 length ranges than controls.

The TCR comes from a man aged 18 to 35 with HIV. This chain links TRBV4-3 with TRBJ2-5; D is uncertain. The sample in question was unsorted PBMCs, obtained 0.4 years before starting antiretroviral therapy. This chain's CDR3 is CASSQGTGTQYF. The CDR3 DNA reads TGCGCCAGCAGCCAAGGAACGGGGACCCAGTACTTC.